The sequence of this T cell receptor (beta chain) was determined in a study of T cell changes during pregnancy in multiple sclerosis. Using immunoSEQ multiplex PCR, the repertoire was profiled, and TCRdb retains in-frame clones only, with some absent. Here the sample spans over 45,000 clones, 90% being singletons. V trimming: 5 bases; J trimming: 3 bases; junction bases outside the gene matches: 1. Germline CDR1 reads SGHRS; CDR2 reads YFSETQ. The CDR3 runs to 14 residues. The rearrangement links TRBV5-1 to TRBJ2-1, with 11 bases fitting TRBD2. This sequence was found in a female donor in good health, enrolled as a control in a pregnancy study. The specimen comprised peripheral blood, sampled in the first trimester of pregnancy. The CDR3 here is CASRLAGDYNEQFF. The CDR3 DNA sequence: TGCGCCAGCAGACTAGCGGGAGACTACAATGAGCAGTTCTTC.